This T cell receptor (beta chain) was observed in a study of sequential checkpoint blockade in melanoma. The overall study: Arm A got nivolumab then ipilimumab; arm B the reverse, 1:1. Each arm's sequence ended with maintenance nivolumab.

By proportion, this clone is large. The same CDR3 can be traced to other DNA sequences in this sample. Clones were read by immunoSEQ multiplex PCR, and TCRdb kept only the in-frame ones, dropping some. This table holds just over 9,000 clones, about 71% found once. Regarding treatment: randomized to nivolumab then ipilimumab (arm A) or the reverse (arm B). No patient had prior DNA-damaging chemotherapy. The material was CD8+ T cells sorted from blood (inferred from file names), obtained from a patient given nivolumab and ipilimumab in sequence. The TCR sequence derives from a human donor with melanoma.

This CDR3 reads CASSIGGDYNEQFF. The DNA of the CDR3 is TGTGCCAGTAGTATAGGAGGAGACTACAATGAGCAGTTCTTC. This chain uses TRBV19 with TRBJ2-1; D is uncertain. Trimming removed 1 base from V and 3 bases from J, with 7 bases in between. The CDR3 totals 14 residues. In germline, CDR1 is LNHDA, CDR2 SQIVND (reference sequence).